Following are 4 T cell receptor beta chains from one sample sequenced in a study of blood T cell repertoires in COVID-19. Sequenced by immunoSEQ multiplex PCR; TCRdb stores in-frame clones only, minus some. The sample shows some 250,000 clones, about 90% of them seen only once. Input material: PBMCs or T cells enriched from blood (not recorded which). Receptors were obtained from a human donor in a cohort exposed to, infected with or recovered from COVID-19 (not recorded which). The donor label of this sample is uncertain.

The V gene is TRBV30, the J gene TRBJ1-6, with D possibly TRBD1 on 5 matching bases. V lost 0 bases, J lost 5 bases, and 8 bases lay in between. The CDR3 is 14 residues long. The germline V gene encodes CDR1 GTSNPN and CDR2 SVGIG (reference sequence). CDR3 region: CAWSVGHNNSPLHF. CDR3 nucleotides: TGTGCCTGGAGTGTGGGGCATAATAATTCACCCCTCCACTTT.

The chain combines TRBV18 with TRBJ1-5; D unresolved. Germline CDR1 is KGHSH and CDR2 is LQKENI. CDR3 size: 14 residues. Trimming shortened V by 6 bases and J by 1 base, and 10 bases separated the two germline ends. The CDR3 region is CASSQDTSNQPQHF. For the CDR3, the DNA is TGTGCCAGCTCCCAAGACACCAGCAATCAGCCCCAGCATTTT. The full variable domain, with the rest looked up from reference TRBV18 and TRBJ1-5, is NAGVMQNPRHLVRRRGQEARLRCSPMKGHSHVYWYRQLPEEGLKFMVYLQKENIIDESGMPKERFSAEFPKEGPSILRIQQVVRGDSAAYFCASSQDTSNQPQHFGDGTRLSIL.

Points on this clone: An end of the junction does not agree with germline; a read error may underlie this. The J gene is TRBJ1-4, the V gene TRBV6-6; tentatively, D is TRBD1 (5 bases). The CDR3 runs 14 residues. CDR1 and CDR2 (germline): MNHNY, SVGAGI (reference sequence). The CDR3 protein is CASRYFGGGEKLFF. CDR3 coding DNA: TGTGCCAGCAGATACTTCGGGGGGGGTGAAAAACTGTTTTTT.

The sample holds one count of this clone. The V gene is TRBV4-1, the J gene TRBJ1-2, with 7 bases fitting TRBD1. Germline assignment: CDR1 MGHRA and CDR2 YSYEKL. The CDR3 totals 18 residues. V lost 3 bases, J lost 0 bases, and 13 bases stayed unmatched. CDR3 residues: CASSHFPVRDSANYGYTF. For the CDR3, the DNA is TGCGCCAGCAGCCATTTTCCGGTCCGGGACAGTGCTAACTATGGCTACACCTTC.